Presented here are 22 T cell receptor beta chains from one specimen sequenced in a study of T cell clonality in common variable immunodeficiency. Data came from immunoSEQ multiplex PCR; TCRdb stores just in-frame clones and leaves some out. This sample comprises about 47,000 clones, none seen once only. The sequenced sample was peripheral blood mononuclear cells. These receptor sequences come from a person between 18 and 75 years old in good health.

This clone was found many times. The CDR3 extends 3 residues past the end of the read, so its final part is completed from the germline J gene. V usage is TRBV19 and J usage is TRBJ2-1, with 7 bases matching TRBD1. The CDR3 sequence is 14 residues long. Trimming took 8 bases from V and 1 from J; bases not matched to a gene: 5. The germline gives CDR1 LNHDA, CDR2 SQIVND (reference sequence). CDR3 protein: CASRQGLSYNEQFF. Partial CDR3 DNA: TGTGCCAGTCGACAGGGCCTTTCCTACAATGAG.

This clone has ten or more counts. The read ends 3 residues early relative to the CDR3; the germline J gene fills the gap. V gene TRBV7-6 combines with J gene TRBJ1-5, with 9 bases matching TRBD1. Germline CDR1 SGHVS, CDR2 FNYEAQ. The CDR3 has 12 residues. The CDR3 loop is CASSRTGEPQHF. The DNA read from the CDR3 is TGTGCCAGCAGCAGGACAGGGGAACCC.

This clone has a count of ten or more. CDR3 amino acids: CASKEFRDSFRDEQYF. The DNA read from the CDR3 is TGTGCCAGCAAAGAATTTAGGGACTCCTTCCGGGACGAG. V usage is TRBV2 and J usage is TRBJ2-7; weak D call: TRBD2 (6 bases). The observed sequence ends 3 residues before the CDR3 terminus, with the missing tail filled in from the germline J gene. The CDR3 is 16 amino acids. V lost 7 bases, J lost 5 bases, and 24 bases lay in between. Per germline, CDR1 SNHLY and CDR2 FYNNEI.

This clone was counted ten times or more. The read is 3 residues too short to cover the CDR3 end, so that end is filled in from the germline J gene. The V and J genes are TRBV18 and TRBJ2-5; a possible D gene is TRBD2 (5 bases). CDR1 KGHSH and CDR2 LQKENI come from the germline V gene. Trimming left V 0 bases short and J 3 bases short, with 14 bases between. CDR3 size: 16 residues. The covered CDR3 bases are TGTGCCAGCTCACCACCGGTGACTACTGTTAAAGAGACC. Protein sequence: CASSPPVTTVKET. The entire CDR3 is CASSPPVTTVKETQYF.

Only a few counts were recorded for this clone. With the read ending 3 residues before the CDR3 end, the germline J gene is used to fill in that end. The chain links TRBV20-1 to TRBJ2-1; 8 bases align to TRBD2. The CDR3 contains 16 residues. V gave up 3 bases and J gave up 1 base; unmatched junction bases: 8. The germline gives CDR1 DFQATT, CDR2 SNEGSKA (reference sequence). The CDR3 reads CSARLPGGRSYNEQFF. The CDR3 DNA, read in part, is TGCAGTGCTAGGCTCCCGGGGGGGAGATCCTACAATGAG.

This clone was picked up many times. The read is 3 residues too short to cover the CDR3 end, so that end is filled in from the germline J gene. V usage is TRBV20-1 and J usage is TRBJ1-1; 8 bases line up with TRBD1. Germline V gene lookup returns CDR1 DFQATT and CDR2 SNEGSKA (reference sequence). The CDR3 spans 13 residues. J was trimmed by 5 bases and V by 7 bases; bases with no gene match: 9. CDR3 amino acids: CSVSGQGGTEAFF. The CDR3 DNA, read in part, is TGCAGTGTTTCTGGACAGGGTGGGACTGAA.

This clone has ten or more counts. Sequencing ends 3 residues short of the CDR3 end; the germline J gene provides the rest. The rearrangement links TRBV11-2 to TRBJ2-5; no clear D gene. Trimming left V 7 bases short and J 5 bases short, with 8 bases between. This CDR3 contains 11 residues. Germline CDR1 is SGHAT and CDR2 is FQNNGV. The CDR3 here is CASTPGETQYF. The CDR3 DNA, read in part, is TGTGCCAGCACCCCCGGGGAGACC.

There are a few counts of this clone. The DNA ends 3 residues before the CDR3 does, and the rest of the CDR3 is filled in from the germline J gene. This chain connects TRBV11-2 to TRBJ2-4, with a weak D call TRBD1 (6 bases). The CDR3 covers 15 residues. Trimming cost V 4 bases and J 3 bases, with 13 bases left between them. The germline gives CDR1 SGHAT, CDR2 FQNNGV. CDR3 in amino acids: CASSSLRDIKNIQYF. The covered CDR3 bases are TGTGCCAGCAGCTCACTCCGGGACATCAAAAACATT.

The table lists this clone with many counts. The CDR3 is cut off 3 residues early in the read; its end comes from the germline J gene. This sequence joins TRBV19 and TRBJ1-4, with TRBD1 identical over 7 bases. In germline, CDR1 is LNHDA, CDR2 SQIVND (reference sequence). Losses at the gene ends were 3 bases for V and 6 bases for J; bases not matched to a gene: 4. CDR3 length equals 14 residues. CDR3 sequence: CASSMQGVDEKLFF. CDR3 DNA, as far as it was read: TGTGCCAGTAGTATGCAGGGGGTCGATGAAAAA.

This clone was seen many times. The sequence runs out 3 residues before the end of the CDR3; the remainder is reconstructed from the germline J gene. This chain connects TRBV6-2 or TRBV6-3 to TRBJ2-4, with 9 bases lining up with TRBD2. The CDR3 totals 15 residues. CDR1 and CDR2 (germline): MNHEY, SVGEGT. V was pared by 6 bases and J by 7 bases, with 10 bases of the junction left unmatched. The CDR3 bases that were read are TGTGCCAGCAGCCGCCAGGGCGGGGGGGGGAACATT. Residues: CASSRQGGGGNI. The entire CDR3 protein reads CASSRQGGGGNIQYF.

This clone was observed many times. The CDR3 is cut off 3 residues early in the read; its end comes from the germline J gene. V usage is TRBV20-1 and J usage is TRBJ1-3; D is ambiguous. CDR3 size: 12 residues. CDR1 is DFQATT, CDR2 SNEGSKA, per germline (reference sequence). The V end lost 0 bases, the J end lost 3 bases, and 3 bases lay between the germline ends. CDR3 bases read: TGCAGTGCTAGAGACAGTGGAAACACC. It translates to CSARDSGNT. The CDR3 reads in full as CSARDSGNTIYF.

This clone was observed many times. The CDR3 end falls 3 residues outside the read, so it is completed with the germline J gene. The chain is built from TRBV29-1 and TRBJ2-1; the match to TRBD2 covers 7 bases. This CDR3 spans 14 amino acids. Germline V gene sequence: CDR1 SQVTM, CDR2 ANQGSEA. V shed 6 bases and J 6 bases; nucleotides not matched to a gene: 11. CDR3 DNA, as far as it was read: TGCAGCGTAGCCACGGGAGCGGGAAGCAATGAG. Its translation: CSVATGAGSNE. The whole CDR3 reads CSVATGAGSNEQFF.

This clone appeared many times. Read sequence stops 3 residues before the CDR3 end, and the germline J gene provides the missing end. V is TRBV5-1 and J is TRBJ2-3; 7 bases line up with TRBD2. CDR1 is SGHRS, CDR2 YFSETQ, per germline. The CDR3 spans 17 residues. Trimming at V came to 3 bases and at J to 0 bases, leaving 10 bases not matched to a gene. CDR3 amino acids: CASSSIAIAGSTDTQYF. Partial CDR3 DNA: TGCGCCAGCAGCTCCATAGCCATAGCGGGCAGCACAGATACG.

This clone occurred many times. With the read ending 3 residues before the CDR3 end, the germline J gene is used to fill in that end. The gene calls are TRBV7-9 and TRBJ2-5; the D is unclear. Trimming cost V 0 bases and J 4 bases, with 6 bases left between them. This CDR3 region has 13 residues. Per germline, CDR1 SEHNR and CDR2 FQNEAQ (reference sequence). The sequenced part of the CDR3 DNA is TGTGCCAGCAGCTTAGCGCCAGGAGAGACC. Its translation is CASSLAPGET. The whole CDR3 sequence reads CASSLAPGETQYF.

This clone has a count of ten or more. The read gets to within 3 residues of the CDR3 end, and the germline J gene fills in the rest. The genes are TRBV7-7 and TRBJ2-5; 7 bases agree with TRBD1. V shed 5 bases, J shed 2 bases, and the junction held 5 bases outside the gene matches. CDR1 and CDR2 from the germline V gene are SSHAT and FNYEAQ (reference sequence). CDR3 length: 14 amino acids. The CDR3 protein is CASSPDREQETQYF. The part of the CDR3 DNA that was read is TGTGCCAGCAGCCCAGACAGGGAACAAGAGACC.

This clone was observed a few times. CDR3 DNA (partial): TGTGCCAGCAGCTTAGACAGCCATCAGCCC. It codes for CASSLDSHQP. The full CDR3 protein reads CASSLDSHQPQHF. The V and J genes are TRBV7-9 and TRBJ1-5; D unresolved. With the read ending 3 residues before the CDR3 end, the germline J gene is used to fill in that end. This CDR3 spans 13 amino acids. With 1 base removed from V and 5 bases from J, the gap between germline ends came to 6 bases. The V gene's germline CDR1 is SEHNR and CDR2 FQNEAQ (reference sequence).

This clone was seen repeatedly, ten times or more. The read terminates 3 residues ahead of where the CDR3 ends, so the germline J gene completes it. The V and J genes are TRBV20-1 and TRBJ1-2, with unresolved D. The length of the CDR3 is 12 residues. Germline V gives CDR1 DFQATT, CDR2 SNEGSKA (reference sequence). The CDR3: CSATTGTPGYTF. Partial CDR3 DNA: TGCAGTGCTACGACGGGTACTCCGGGC.

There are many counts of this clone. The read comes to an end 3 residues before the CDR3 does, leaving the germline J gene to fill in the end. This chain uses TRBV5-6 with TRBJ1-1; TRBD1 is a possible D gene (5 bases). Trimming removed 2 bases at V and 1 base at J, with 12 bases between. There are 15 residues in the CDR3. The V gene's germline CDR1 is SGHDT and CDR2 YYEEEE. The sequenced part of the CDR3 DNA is TGTGCCAGCAGCTTCCGGCCAGGGCAGAACACTGAA. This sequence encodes CASSFRPGQNTE. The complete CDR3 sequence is CASSFRPGQNTEAFF. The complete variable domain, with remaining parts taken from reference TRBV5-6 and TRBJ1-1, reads DAGVTQSPTHLIKTRGQQVTLRCSPKSGHDTVSWYQQALGQGPQFIFQYYEEEERQRGNFPDRFSGHQFPNYSSELNVNALLLGDSALYLCASSFRPGQNTEAFFGQGTRLTVV.

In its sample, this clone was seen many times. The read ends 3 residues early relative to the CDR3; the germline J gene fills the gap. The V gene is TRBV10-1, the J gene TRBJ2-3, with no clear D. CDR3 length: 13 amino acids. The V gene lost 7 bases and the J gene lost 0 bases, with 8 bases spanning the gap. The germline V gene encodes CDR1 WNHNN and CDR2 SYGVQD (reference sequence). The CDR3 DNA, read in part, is TGCGCCAGCAAAGCGTCTAGCACAGATACG. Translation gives CASKASSTDT. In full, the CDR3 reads CASKASSTDTQYF.

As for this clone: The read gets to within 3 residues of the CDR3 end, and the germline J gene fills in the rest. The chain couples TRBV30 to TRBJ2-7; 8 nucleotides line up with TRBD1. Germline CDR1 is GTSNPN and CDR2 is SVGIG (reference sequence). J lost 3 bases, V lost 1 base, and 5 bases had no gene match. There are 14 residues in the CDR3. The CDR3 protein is CAWSDPGGLYEQYF. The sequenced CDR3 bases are TGTGCCTGGAGTGACCCAGGGGGCCTCTACGAG.

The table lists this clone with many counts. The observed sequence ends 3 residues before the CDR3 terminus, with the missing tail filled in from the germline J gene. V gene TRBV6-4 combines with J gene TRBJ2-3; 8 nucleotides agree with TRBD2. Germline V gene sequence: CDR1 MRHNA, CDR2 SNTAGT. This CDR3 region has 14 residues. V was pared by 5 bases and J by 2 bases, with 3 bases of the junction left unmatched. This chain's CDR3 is CASSPGLDTDTQYF. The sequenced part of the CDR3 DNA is TGTGCCAGCAGTCCGGGACTAGACACAGATACG.

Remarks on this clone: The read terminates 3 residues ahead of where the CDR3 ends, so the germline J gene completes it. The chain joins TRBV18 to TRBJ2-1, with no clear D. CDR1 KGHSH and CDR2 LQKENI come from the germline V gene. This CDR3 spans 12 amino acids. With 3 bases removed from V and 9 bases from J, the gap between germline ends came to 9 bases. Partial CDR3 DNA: TGTGCCAGCTCACCCCAAGAGGTTGAG. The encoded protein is CASSPQEVE. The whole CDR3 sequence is CASSPQEVEQFF.